Listed here are 27 T cell receptor beta chains from one sample, sequenced in a study of T cell responses to AZD1222 COVID-19 vaccine. Assay: immunoSEQ multiplex PCR; the TCRdb copy retains only in-frame clones and omits some. This table lists over 120,000 clones. The sequenced sample consisted of peripheral blood. The receptors stem from an adult in good health.

The chain uses TRBV27 and TRBJ2-7, with TRBD1 matching 7 bases. V dropped 6 bases and J dropped 2; count of bases not matched to a gene: 7. This CDR3 comprises 14 residues. Looked up from germline, CDR1 is MNHEY and CDR2 is SMNVEV (reference sequence). This CDR3 is CASSQKGQTYEQYF. The CDR3 DNA reads TGTGCCAGCAGCCAGAAGGGACAGACCTACGAGCAGTACTTC.

This rearrangement joins TRBV5-5 to TRBJ2-7; perhaps TRBD1 as D (6 bases). V was trimmed by 0 bases and J by 3 bases, leaving 10 bases between them. This CDR3 is 14 amino acids long. Germline CDR1 is SGHKS and CDR2 is YYEKEE (reference sequence). The chain's CDR3 is CASSLARGHYEQYF. CDR3 coding DNA: TGTGCCAGCAGCTTGGCCCGGGGACACTACGAGCAGTACTTC.

This chain connects TRBV27 to TRBJ1-1, with TRBD1 as a possible D gene (5 bases). The CDR3 sequence is 15 residues long. The V gene's germline CDR1 is MNHEY and CDR2 SMNVEV (reference sequence). The V gene lost 2 bases and the J gene lost 0 bases, with 10 bases spanning the gap. In DNA, the CDR3 is TGTGCCAGCAGTTTAGGGGCAACATTGAACACTGAAGCTTTCTTT. The encoded protein is CASSLGATLNTEAFF.

The V and J genes are TRBV4-1 and TRBJ1-5; D is unresolved. The CDR3 length is 15 residues. Per germline, CDR1 MGHRA and CDR2 YSYEKL. Trimming took off 0 bases at V and 2 bases at J, with 8 bases between the two ends. The chain's CDR3 is CASSQEGNGNQPQHF. The CDR3 DNA reads as TGCGCCAGCAGCCAAGAGGGGAACGGCAATCAGCCCCAGCATTTT.

The rearrangement joins TRBV29-1 to TRBJ1-1; D is perhaps TRBD1 (6 bases). The germline CDR1 and CDR2 sequences are SQVTM and ANQGSEA. Between the trimmed V and J ends, which lost 7 bases and 6 bases, there was a span of 18 bases. The CDR3 is 13 residues long. The CDR3 DNA sequence: TGCAGCGGGGGGGACATGGCTGGGGCTGAAGCTTTCTTT. This codes for CSGGDMAGAEAFF.

The V gene is TRBV7-2, the J gene TRBJ2-3; 7 positions match TRBD2. V dropped 4 bases and J dropped 5; count of bases not matched to a gene: 15. Germline V gene lookup returns CDR1 SGHTA and CDR2 FQGNSA. The CDR3 is 17 residues long. The CDR3 DNA sequence: TGTGCCAGCAGCTGGGACTACGCGGGGCTCAGAAGAGATACGCAGTATTTT. Its protein product is CASSWDYAGLRRDTQYF.

This chain links TRBV27 with TRBJ1-2; 10 nucleotides align to TRBD1. The ends lost 5 bases at V and 3 bases at J; junction bases unmatched: 12. Looked up from germline, CDR1 is MNHEY and CDR2 is SMNVEV (reference sequence). The CDR3 runs to 17 residues. The chain's CDR3 is CASSPYTLGQGDYGYTF. The CDR3 bases are TGTGCCAGCAGTCCCTACACTCTAGGACAGGGGGACTATGGCTACACCTTC.

This chain uses TRBV28 with TRBJ1-2, with 9 bases that match TRBD1. Germline V gives CDR1 MDHEN, CDR2 SYDVKM. The CDR3 spans 14 residues. V lost 5 bases to trimming and J lost 6 bases; unmatched junction nucleotides: 7. In nucleotides, the CDR3 is TGTGCCAGCAGTCGTGGGACAGGGCAAGATGGCTACACCTTC. It codes for CASSRGTGQDGYTF.

The V and J genes are TRBV10-3 and TRBJ1-5; 12 nucleotides agree with TRBD1. The germline CDR1 and CDR2 sequences are ENHRY and SYGVKD. Unmatched junction bases numbered 5, after V lost 0 bases and J lost 2 bases. This CDR3 comprises 18 residues. The CDR3 reads CAISESGTGGVGNQPQHF. CDR3 coding DNA: TGTGCCATCAGTGAGTCAGGGACAGGGGGCGTCGGCAATCAGCCCCAGCATTTT.

The rearrangement links TRBV5-5 to TRBJ2-3, with D tentatively TRBD1 (6 bases). In germline, CDR1 is SGHKS, CDR2 YYEKEE (reference sequence). Trimming shortened V by 10 bases and J by 4 bases, and 13 bases separated the two germline ends. This CDR3 contains 12 residues. CDR3 amino acids: CAGTGSPDTQYF. The CDR3 region has the DNA TGTGCCGGAACAGGGAGTCCAGATACGCAGTATTTT.

This rearrangement joins TRBV30 to TRBJ1-2; 7 bases line up with TRBD1. The CDR3 sequence is 13 residues long. From germline, CDR1 is GTSNPN and CDR2 SVGIG (reference sequence). Losses at the gene ends were 5 bases for V and 5 bases for J; bases not matched to a gene: 8. The chain's CDR3 is CAWRYRGSYGYTF. The CDR3 DNA reads TGTGCCTGGCGATACAGGGGATCGTATGGCTACACCTTC.

The rearrangement uses TRBV6-6 and TRBJ2-1; a weak D match, TRBD2 (5 bases). Germline V gene lookup returns CDR1 MNHNY and CDR2 SVGAGI (reference sequence). The length of the CDR3 is 14 residues. Between the trimmed V and J ends, which lost 2 bases and 9 bases, there was a span of 14 bases. CDR3 sequence reads: CASSYVLPGSEQFF. CDR3 in DNA: TGTGCCAGCAGTTACGTATTACCTGGGAGTGAGCAGTTCTTC.

This chain links TRBV9 with TRBJ2-1; D gene uncertain. CDR3 length equals 12 residues. CDR1 and CDR2 from the germline V gene are SGDLS and YYNGEE. Deletions cut 3 bases from V and 3 bases from J, with 4 bases between. The chain's CDR3 is CASSARYNEQFF. The CDR3 DNA reads as TGTGCCAGCAGCGCCCGCTACAATGAGCAGTTCTTC.

About this clone itself: The sample holds other DNA sequences that translate to the same CDR3. The V call is TRBV20-1, the J call TRBJ2-5, with D unresolved. Trimming cost V 0 bases and J 4 bases, with 3 bases left between them. This CDR3 contains 11 residues. From germline, CDR1 is DFQATT and CDR2 SNEGSKA (reference sequence). The CDR3 protein is CSARDVETQYF. Here the CDR3 DNA reads TGCAGTGCTAGAGATGTAGAGACCCAGTACTTC.

The chain has TRBV9 and TRBJ2-2; 7 nucleotides align to TRBD1. CDR1 is SGDLS, CDR2 YYNGEE, per germline. J lost 3 bases, V lost 4 bases, and 6 bases had no gene match. The CDR3 length is 15 residues. The CDR3 sequence is CASSRQGPDTGELFF. CDR3 DNA sequence: TGTGCCAGCAGCAGACAGGGCCCGGACACCGGGGAGCTGTTTTTT.

The J gene is TRBJ1-3, the V gene TRBV5-1; D might be TRBD1 (5 bases). V was trimmed by 0 bases and J by 2 bases, leaving 12 bases between them. From germline, CDR1 is SGHRS and CDR2 YFSETQ. The CDR3 is 16 amino acids. The CDR3 is CASSLAGAKAGNTIYF. In nucleotides, the CDR3 is TGCGCCAGCAGCTTGGCCGGGGCGAAAGCTGGAAACACCATATATTTT.

The chain is built from TRBV6-1 and TRBJ1-5; D perhaps matches TRBD1 (5 bases). CDR3 length: 14 residues. Germline V gene lookup returns CDR1 MNHNS and CDR2 SASEGT. V lost 1 base and J lost 7, with 11 bases in between. Written as DNA, the CDR3 is TGTGCCAGCAGTGAAGTCGGGGCTAGGCAGCCCCAGCATTTT. Its protein product is CASSEVGARQPQHF.

This chain joins TRBV18 and TRBJ1-6; 11 bases line up with TRBD1. Losses at the gene ends were 5 bases for V and 7 bases for J; bases not matched to a gene: 4. This CDR3 is 15 amino acids long. Germline V gene lookup returns CDR1 KGHSH and CDR2 LQKENI. Written as DNA, the CDR3 is TGTGCCAGCTCAAAGGGACAGGGGGACAATTCACCCCTCCACTTT. Translation: CASSKGQGDNSPLHF. Filled out from reference TRBV18 and TRBJ1-6, the complete variable domain reads NAGVMQNPRHLVRRRGQEARLRCSPMKGHSHVYWYRQLPEEGLKFMVYLQKENIIDESGMPKERFSAEFPKEGPSILRIQQVVRGDSAAYFCASSKGQGDNSPLHFGNGTRLTVT.

This rearrangement joins TRBV6-6 to TRBJ1-2; 7 bases map to TRBD1. With 2 bases clipped from V and 8 bases from J, the junction kept 8 bases outside the gene matches. The CDR3 extends over 14 amino acids. Germline V gene lookup returns CDR1 MNHNY and CDR2 SVGAGI (reference sequence). The CDR3 here is CASSYPGQFEGYTF. The CDR3 coding sequence is TGTGCCAGCAGTTACCCGGGACAGTTCGAAGGCTACACCTTC.

V and J are TRBV30 and TRBJ1-1; unclear D gene. The CDR3 loop spans 12 amino acids. Trimming took 1 base from V and 5 from J, leaving 8 bases between them. CDR1 and CDR2 from the germline V gene are GTSNPN and SVGIG (reference sequence). CDR3 protein: CAWSGLSTEAFF. CDR3 coding DNA: TGTGCCTGGAGTGGCCTTTCGACTGAAGCTTTCTTT.

This chain uses TRBV19 with TRBJ1-2, with 7 bases aligning to TRBD1. The CDR3 is 14 residues long. J lost 3 bases, V lost 8 bases, and 9 bases had no gene match. Germline CDR1 reads LNHDA; CDR2 reads SQIVND (reference sequence). The CDR3 loop is CASRNRGSDYGYTF. In DNA form, the CDR3 reads TGTGCCAGTCGTAACAGGGGTTCGGACTATGGCTACACCTTC.

The chain has TRBV5-4 and TRBJ1-1; possibly TRBD1 for D (5 bases). V was cut by 4 bases and J by 5 bases, with 12 bases left in between. The germline CDR1 and CDR2 sequences are SGHNT and YYREEE (reference sequence). The CDR3 consists of 13 residues. This CDR3 reads CASSDDSWTEAFF. For the CDR3, the DNA is TGTGCCAGCAGCGATGACAGTTGGACTGAAGCTTTCTTT.

The rearrangement uses TRBV5-1 and TRBJ1-2, with a possible D match to TRBD1 (5 bases). Germline assignment: CDR1 SGHRS and CDR2 YFSETQ. This CDR3 comprises 15 residues. The germline V and J ends were trimmed by 0 bases and 4 bases, with 13 bases remaining between them. Written as DNA, the CDR3 is TGCGCCAGCAGCTTGGAAGGCAGGGAAGGCTATGGCTACACCTTC. Translation gives CASSLEGREGYGYTF. Together with reference TRBV5-1 and TRBJ1-2, the CDR3 gives the full variable domain: KAGVTQTPRYLIKTRGQQVTLSCSPISGHRSVSWYQQTPGQGLQFLFEYFSETQRNKGNFPGRFSGRQFSNSRSEMNVSTLELGDSALYLCASSLEGREGYGYTFGSGTRLTVV.

The chain joins TRBV7-3 to TRBJ1-1; tentatively, D is TRBD1 (5 bases). CDR1 and CDR2 (germline): SGHTA, FQGTGA. V was cut by 5 bases and J by 1 base, with 17 bases left in between. The CDR3 loop spans 16 amino acids. The CDR3 DNA sequence: TGTGCCAGCAGCCCGGGCAGGGTCTCGGGGAACACTGAAGCTTTCTTT. This codes for CASSPGRVSGNTEAFF. The full variable domain, its missing parts supplied by reference TRBV7-3 and TRBJ1-1, is GAGVSQTPSNKVTEKGKYVELRCDPISGHTALYWYRQSLGQGPEFLIYFQGTGAADDSGLPNDRFFAVRPEGSVSTLKIQRTERGDSAVYLCASSPGRVSGNTEAFFGQGTRLTVV.

The genes are TRBV28 and TRBJ2-3; no firm D call. The length of the CDR3 is 13 residues. The germline V gene encodes CDR1 MDHEN and CDR2 SYDVKM. V lost 2 bases, J lost 3 bases, and 6 bases lay in between. CDR3 nucleotide sequence: TGTGCCAGCAGTTTACCTGCTACAGATACGCAGTATTTT. Its protein is CASSLPATDTQYF.

The gene calls are TRBV7-9 and TRBJ2-1, with a possible D match to TRBD2 (7 bases). Germline V gene sequence: CDR1 SEHNR, CDR2 FQNEAQ (reference sequence). This CDR3 region has 12 residues. V was clipped by 6 bases and J by 13 bases, with 16 bases between them. CDR3 loop: CASSEGGPFQFF. The DNA of the CDR3 is TGTGCCAGCAGTGAGGGGGGGCCCTTCCAGTTCTTC. Full variable domain (remainder filled in from reference TRBV7-9 and TRBJ2-1): DTGVSQNPRHKITKRGQNVTFRCDPISEHNRLYWYRQTLGQGPEFLTYFQNEAQLEKSRLLSDRFSAERPKGSFSTLEIQRTEQGDSAMYLCASSEGGPFQFFGPGTRLTVL.

The genes are TRBV2 and TRBJ2-3, with D perhaps matching TRBD1 (6 bases). V gave up 0 bases and J gave up 0 bases, with 10 bases separating them. The CDR3 runs 16 residues. Per germline, CDR1 SNHLY and CDR2 FYNNEI. CDR3 protein: CASSEAGDRSTDTQYF. DNA for the CDR3: TGTGCCAGCAGTGAAGCTGGCGACAGGAGCACAGATACGCAGTATTTT.